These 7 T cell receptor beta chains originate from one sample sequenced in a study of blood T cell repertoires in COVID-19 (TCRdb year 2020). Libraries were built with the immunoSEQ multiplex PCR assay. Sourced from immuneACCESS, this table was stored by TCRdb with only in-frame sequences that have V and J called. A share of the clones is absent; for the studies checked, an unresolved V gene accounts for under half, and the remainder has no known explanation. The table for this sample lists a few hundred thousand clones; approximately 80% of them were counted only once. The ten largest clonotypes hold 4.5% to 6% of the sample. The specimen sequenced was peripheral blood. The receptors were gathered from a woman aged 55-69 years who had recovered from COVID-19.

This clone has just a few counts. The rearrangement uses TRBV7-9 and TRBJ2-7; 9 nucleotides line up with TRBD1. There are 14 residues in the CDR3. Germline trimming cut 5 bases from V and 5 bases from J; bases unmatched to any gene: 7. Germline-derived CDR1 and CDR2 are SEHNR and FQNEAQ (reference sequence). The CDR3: CASSLGTGRHEQYF. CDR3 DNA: TGTGCCAGCAGCCTCGGGACAGGGAGGCACGAGCAGTACTTC. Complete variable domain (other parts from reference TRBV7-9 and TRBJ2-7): DTGVSQNPRHKITKRGQNVTFRCDPISEHNRLYWYRQTLGQGPEFLTYFQNEAQLEKSRLLSDRFSAERPKGSFSTLEIQRTEQGDSAMYLCASSLGTGRHEQYFGPGTRLTVT.

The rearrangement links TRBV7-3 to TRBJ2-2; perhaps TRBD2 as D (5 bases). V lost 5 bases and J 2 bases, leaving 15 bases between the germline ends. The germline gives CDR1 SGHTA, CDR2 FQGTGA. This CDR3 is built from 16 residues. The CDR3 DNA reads TGTGCCAGCAGCCTCCCGCGGGTTTATAACACCGGGGAGCTGTTTTTT. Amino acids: CASSLPRVYNTGELFF.

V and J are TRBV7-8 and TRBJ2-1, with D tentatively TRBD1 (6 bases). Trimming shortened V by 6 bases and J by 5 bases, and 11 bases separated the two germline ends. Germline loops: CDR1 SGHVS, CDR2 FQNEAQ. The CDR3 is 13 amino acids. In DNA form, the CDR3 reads TGTGCCAGCAGTTTGGGACATAACAATGAGCAGTTCTTC. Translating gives CASSLGHNNEQFF. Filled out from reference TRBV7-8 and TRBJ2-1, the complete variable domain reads GAGVSQSPRYKVAKRGQDVALRCDPISGHVSLFWYQQALGQGPEFLTYFQNEAQLDKSGLPSDRFFAERPEGSVSTLKIQRTQQEDSAVYLCASSLGHNNEQFFGPGTRLTVL.

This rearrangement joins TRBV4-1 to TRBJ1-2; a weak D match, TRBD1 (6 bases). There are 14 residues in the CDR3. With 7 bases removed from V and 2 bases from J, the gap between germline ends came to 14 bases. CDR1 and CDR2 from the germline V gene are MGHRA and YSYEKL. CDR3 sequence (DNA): TGCGCCAGCAAACCGGGACATCAGAACTATGGCTACACCTTC. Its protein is CASKPGHQNYGYTF.

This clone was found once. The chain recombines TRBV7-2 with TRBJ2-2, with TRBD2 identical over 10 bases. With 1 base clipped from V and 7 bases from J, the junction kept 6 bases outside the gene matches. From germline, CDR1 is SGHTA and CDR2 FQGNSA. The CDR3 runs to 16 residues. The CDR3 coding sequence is TGTGCCAGCAGCTTAGGCGGTAGCGGGGGGTACGGGGAGCTGTTTTTT. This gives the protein CASSLGGSGGYGELFF.

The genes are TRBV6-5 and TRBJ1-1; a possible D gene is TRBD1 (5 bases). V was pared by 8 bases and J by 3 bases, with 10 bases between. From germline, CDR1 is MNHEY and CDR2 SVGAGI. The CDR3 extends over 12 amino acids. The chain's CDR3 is CASEGGDTEAFF. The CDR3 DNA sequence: TGTGCCAGCGAGGGAGGGGACACTGAAGCTTTCTTT.

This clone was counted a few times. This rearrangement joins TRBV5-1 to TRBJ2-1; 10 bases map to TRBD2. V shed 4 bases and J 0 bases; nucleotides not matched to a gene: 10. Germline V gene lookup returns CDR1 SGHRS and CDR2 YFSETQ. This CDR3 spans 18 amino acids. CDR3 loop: CASSLASGGYRSYNEQFF. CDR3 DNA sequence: TGCGCCAGCAGCCTGGCTAGCGGGGGTTATCGCTCCTACAATGAGCAGTTCTTC.